Following are 26 T cell receptor beta chains from one sample sequenced in a study of control samples from healthy donors and cancer patients. Profiled with immunoSEQ multiplex PCR; TCRdb holds only in-frame clones, not every one. The sample holds tens of thousands of clones, around 89% seen once. The sample taken for sequencing was blood. These receptors were collected from a woman between 70 and 85 years old in good health.

V gene TRBV6-6 combines with J gene TRBJ1-1; 7 bases align to TRBD1. V trimming: 3 bases; J trimming: 3 bases; junction bases outside the gene matches: 4. This CDR3 region has 14 residues. Germline-derived CDR1 and CDR2 are MNHNY and SVGAGI (reference sequence). Written as DNA, the CDR3 is TGTGCCAGCAGTTATGCAGGGGGGGACACTGAAGCTTTCTTT. It yields the protein CASSYAGGDTEAFF.

The V gene is TRBV11-2, the J gene TRBJ2-3; 13 bases are shared with TRBD2. The germline V gene has CDR1 SGHAT and CDR2 FQNNGV. V was pared by 2 bases and J by 9 bases, with 11 bases of the junction left unmatched. The length of the CDR3 is 17 residues. This CDR3 reads CASSLNSGLAGRETQYF. CDR3 nucleotide sequence: TGTGCCAGCAGCTTAAATTCGGGACTAGCGGGACGGGAGACGCAGTATTTT.

The gene calls are TRBV6-9 and TRBJ1-3; possible D gene TRBD1, 6 bases. Between the trimmed V and J ends, which lost 4 bases and 6 bases, there was a span of 13 bases. Germline V gene lookup returns CDR1 MNHGY and CDR2 SVAAGI. This CDR3 region has 14 residues. The CDR3 loop reads CASSCTGYENTIYF. The CDR3 bases are TGTGCCAGCAGTTGTACAGGGTACGAAAACACCATATATTTT.

This CDR3 reads CASSQDEGGNTIYF. CDR3 DNA sequence: TGCGCCAGCAGCCAAGACGAGGGGGGAAACACCATATATTTT. V usage is TRBV4-3 and J usage is TRBJ1-3, with D possibly being TRBD1 (5 bases). The CDR3 totals 14 residues. Germline values: CDR1 LGHNA, CDR2 YSLEER. Trimming stripped 0 bases from V and 4 bases from J, with 7 bases between.

This clone came up many times. This chain links TRBV6-2 or TRBV6-3 with TRBJ1-2; D is unclear. V lost 6 bases to trimming and J lost 4 bases, with 12 bases between them. Germline CDR1 reads MNHEY; CDR2 reads SVGEGT. CDR3 length equals 13 residues. The CDR3 reads CASSPWTVYGYTF. CDR3 bases: TGTGCCAGCAGCCCCTGGACGGTCTATGGCTACACCTTC.

The V and J genes are TRBV5-1 and TRBJ1-4; D may be TRBD1 (5 bases). Trimming removed 4 bases at V and 4 bases at J, with 11 bases between. Germline CDR1 reads SGHRS; CDR2 reads YFSETQ. CDR3 length: 14 residues. Here the CDR3 DNA reads TGCGCCAGCAGCCCGGGGGGAATTAATGAAAAACTGTTTTTT. This encodes CASSPGGINEKLFF.

The gene calls are TRBV27 and TRBJ1-2; TRBD1 aligns across 8 bases. The CDR3 runs to 14 residues. V was pared by 8 bases and J by 7 bases, with 12 bases of the junction left unmatched. Looked up from germline, CDR1 is MNHEY and CDR2 is SMNVEV (reference sequence). CDR3 DNA sequence: TGTGCCAGCTGGACAGGGACCGGGGGTTTTGGCTACACCTTC. It encodes CASWTGTGGFGYTF.

The V call is TRBV19, the J call TRBJ2-3; no clear D. CDR3 length equals 13 residues. With 4 bases removed from V and 1 base from J, the gap between germline ends came to 6 bases. CDR1 LNHDA and CDR2 SQIVND come from the germline V gene (reference sequence). The DNA of the CDR3 is TGTGCCAGTAGTAGCTGGGGCACAGATACGCAGTATTTT. It yields the protein CASSSWGTDTQYF.

The chain recombines TRBV19 with TRBJ2-7; the D gene is possibly TRBD1 (6 bases). V was trimmed by 5 bases and J by 6 bases, leaving 14 bases between them. The CDR3 loop spans 13 amino acids. Per germline, CDR1 LNHDA and CDR2 SQIVND (reference sequence). For the CDR3, the DNA is TGTGCCAGTAGTCTACGGACACAGGGCGAGCAGTACTTC. Encoded protein: CASSLRTQGEQYF.

Only one count was recorded for this clone. The J gene is TRBJ2-1, the V gene TRBV6-2 or TRBV6-3; 10 positions agree with TRBD2. After removal of 2 bases from V and 8 bases from J, the junction contained 9 bases not matched to a gene. This CDR3 contains 16 residues. Germline CDR1 and CDR2: MNHEY and SVGEGT. The CDR3 loop reads CASSYTAGGPPYEQFF. CDR3 coding DNA: TGTGCCAGCAGTTACACAGCGGGAGGGCCCCCCTATGAGCAGTTCTTC.

The chain couples TRBV7-8 to TRBJ1-5, with D possibly being TRBD1 (6 bases). This CDR3 region has 15 residues. From germline, CDR1 is SGHVS and CDR2 FQNEAQ. V lost 2 bases, J lost 4 bases, and 12 bases lay in between. CDR3 residues: CASSLRDILNQPQHF. The CDR3 coding sequence is TGTGCCAGCAGCTTACGGGACATCCTAAATCAGCCCCAGCATTTT.

This chain uses TRBV6-1 with TRBJ1-2; weak D call: TRBD1 (5 bases). Germline assignment: CDR1 MNHNS and CDR2 SASEGT. V dropped 3 bases and J dropped 4 bases, with 12 bases sitting between them. This CDR3 has 14 amino acids. The CDR3 region is CASSDGGGSYGYTF. The CDR3 DNA reads TGTGCCAGCAGTGACGGTGGGGGGTCCTATGGCTACACCTTC.

This chain uses TRBV6-5 with TRBJ1-1; 9 bases map to TRBD1. Trimming at V came to 7 bases and at J to 7 bases, leaving 7 bases not matched to a gene. CDR3 size: 13 residues. Germline CDR1 is MNHEY and CDR2 is SVGAGI. The CDR3 here is CASIRDRVNEAFF. CDR3 coding DNA: TGTGCCAGCATTCGGGACAGGGTTAATGAAGCTTTCTTT.

The rearrangement uses TRBV2 and TRBJ2-7, with 7 bases identical to TRBD1. Germline V gene data show CDR1 as SNHLY and CDR2 as FYNNEI. With 6 bases clipped from V and 2 bases from J, the junction kept 4 bases outside the gene matches. This CDR3 spans 13 amino acids. The DNA of the CDR3 is TGTGCCAGCAGGAGACAGGGTCCCTACGAGCAGTACTTC. It specifies CASRRQGPYEQYF.

V gene TRBV15 combines with J gene TRBJ1-1; maybe TRBD1 (5 bases). This CDR3 contains 14 residues. CDR1 and CDR2 from the germline V gene are LNHNV and YYDKDF (reference sequence). V gave up 8 bases and J gave up 7 bases, with 20 bases separating them. CDR3 DNA sequence: TGTGCCACCTATGGGGCCGGACTGCCTTTTGAAGCTTTCTTT. It is translated as CATYGAGLPFEAFF.

V is TRBV18 and J is TRBJ2-3; 7 bases fit TRBD1. CDR3 length: 16 residues. The trim removed 0 bases at V and 2 bases at J, leaving 5 bases unmatched. Germline CDR1 reads KGHSH; CDR2 reads LQKENI. Written as DNA, the CDR3 is TGTGCCAGCTCACCACCGAGGGGGCGTTACACAGATACGCAGTATTTT. It yields the protein CASSPPRGRYTDTQYF.

The chain carries TRBV5-1 and TRBJ1-2, with 8 bases that match TRBD1. CDR3 length: 15 amino acids. Germline values: CDR1 SGHRS, CDR2 YFSETQ. V shed 4 bases, J shed 3 bases, and the junction held 8 bases outside the gene matches. The CDR3 spells CASSPGTGGDYGYTF. The DNA of the CDR3 is TGCGCCAGCAGCCCCGGAACAGGGGGTGACTATGGCTACACCTTC.

This clone was seen only once. This chain connects TRBV5-4 to TRBJ1-6, with D maybe TRBD1 (5 bases). Between the trimmed V and J ends, which lost 0 bases and 6 bases, there was a span of 16 bases. From germline, CDR1 is SGHNT and CDR2 YYREEE (reference sequence). There are 17 residues in the CDR3. The CDR3 bases are TGTGCCAGCAGCTTGGACGGCGGGGGTCGGAGTAATTCACCCCTCCACTTT. It codes for CASSLDGGGRSNSPLHF.

J is TRBJ2-7 and V is TRBV6-6; D possibly uses TRBD1 or TRBD2 (5 bases each). Germline assignment: CDR1 MNHNY and CDR2 SVGAGI (reference sequence). Trimming took off 5 bases at V and 0 bases at J, with 20 bases between the two ends. The CDR3 runs to 17 residues. The CDR3: CASSRVPPGGVSYEQYF. CDR3 nucleotides: TGTGCCAGCAGTCGTGTCCCACCTGGGGGTGTCTCCTACGAGCAGTACTTC.

This chain uses TRBV18 with TRBJ1-6, with D maybe TRBD1 (5 bases). V was cut by 2 bases and J by 9 bases, with 17 bases left in between. The germline V gene has CDR1 KGHSH and CDR2 LQKENI. This CDR3 spans 16 amino acids. The chain's CDR3 is CASSPGIPEGTSPLHF. CDR3 sequence (DNA): TGTGCCAGCTCACCAGGAATCCCTGAGGGGACTTCACCCCTCCACTTT.

This clone was seen a few times. The V gene is TRBV3-1 (or the pseudogene TRBV3-2), the J gene TRBJ2-7; D gene unclear. V dropped 1 base and J dropped 5 bases, with 3 bases sitting between them. Germline-derived CDR1 and CDR2 are LGHDT and YNNKEL (reference sequence). The CDR3 totals 11 residues. CDR3 sequence reads: CASSQVHEQYF. CDR3 DNA sequence: TGTGCCAGCAGCCAAGTGCACGAGCAGTACTTC.

This clone turned up a few times. The J gene is TRBJ2-3, the V gene TRBV6-6; a weak D match, TRBD2 (7 bases). V was cut by 2 bases and J by 4 bases, with 13 bases left in between. The CDR3 runs 15 residues. CDR1 MNHNY and CDR2 SVGAGI come from the germline V gene (reference sequence). The CDR3 nucleotides read TGTGCCAGCAGTTACGGGCAGGGGAGGGCAGATACGCAGTATTTT. Translating it yields CASSYGQGRADTQYF.

This chain joins TRBV4-1 and TRBJ1-1; D may be TRBD1 (5 bases). CDR1 MGHRA and CDR2 YSYEKL come from the germline V gene. The CDR3 contains 15 residues. V was shortened by 0 bases and J by 4 bases, with 12 bases between the two germline ends. CDR3 bases: TGCGCCAGCAGCCAAGAGGGACGTCTGACCACTGAAGCTTTCTTT. Protein sequence: CASSQEGRLTTEAFF.

This chain links TRBV6-5 with TRBJ2-3; TRBD2 might be the D (7 bases). Per germline, CDR1 MNHEY and CDR2 SVGAGI. The CDR3 totals 15 residues. V was shortened by 6 bases and J by 5 bases, with 18 bases between the two germline ends. The CDR3 DNA reads as TGTGCCAGCAGGAGGGGGTCGGGGGGTCAAGATACGCAGTATTTT. Translating it yields CASRRGSGGQDTQYF.

The V gene is TRBV7-9, the J gene TRBJ1-1; D gene ambiguous. This CDR3 has 14 residues. V was pared by 5 bases and J by 1 base, with 11 bases between. Per the germline V gene, CDR1 is SEHNR and CDR2 is FQNEAQ (reference sequence). The CDR3 spells CASSGLGWNTEAFF. CDR3 nucleotide sequence: TGTGCCAGCAGCGGGCTTGGGTGGAACACTGAAGCTTTCTTT.

The CDR3, as DNA: TGTGCCAGTTTGCAGGAGTTAGGCGGCACTGAAGCTTTCTTT. Its translation: CASLQELGGTEAFF. This chain uses TRBV19 with TRBJ1-1, with D uncertain. Trimming stripped 8 bases from V and 4 bases from J, with 17 bases between. Germline V gives CDR1 LNHDA, CDR2 SQIVND (reference sequence). The length of the CDR3 is 14 residues.